This TCR beta chain is from a study of blood T cell repertoires in COVID-19. Across the study: Samples representing acute and convalescent COVID-19 were sourced from the United States, Italy and Spain. In each case, the material was cDNA or gDNA derived from T cells, B-cell-depleted T cells, or PBMCs.

How the authors handled the data: Reference gene primer amplification yielded estimated nucleated cell counts. Method: immunoSEQ multiplex PCR; TCRdb's copy keeps in-frame clones and lacks some. For V, J and clone size, that table is used; D and trimming come from the DNA. The repertoire holds about 230,000 clones, about 83% seen once, with around 7% in the top ten. V gave up 6 bases and J gave up 0 bases; unmatched junction bases: 11. This CDR3 is built from 17 residues. CDR1 and CDR2 from the germline V gene are MDHEN and SYDVKM. The sequence was obtained from a woman aged 50 to 65 with acute or convalescent COVID-19. The specimen sequenced was peripheral blood. The rearrangement uses TRBV28 and TRBJ1-5, with 7 bases aligning to TRBD1. The CDR3 DNA sequence: TGTGCCAGCAGGTCACAGGGGACGCTTTATAGCAATCAGCCCCAGCATTTT. Amino acids: CASRSQGTLYSNQPQHF.